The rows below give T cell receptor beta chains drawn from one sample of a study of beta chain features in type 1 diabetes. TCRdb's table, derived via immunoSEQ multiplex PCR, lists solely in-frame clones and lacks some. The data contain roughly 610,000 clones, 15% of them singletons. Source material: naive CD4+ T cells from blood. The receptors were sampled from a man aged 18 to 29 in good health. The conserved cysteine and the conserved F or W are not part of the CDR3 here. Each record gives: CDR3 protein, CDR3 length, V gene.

ASSTLKKLF,9,TRBV19
ASSQERDRYYGYT,13,TRBV4-3
SVVINSGKTYEQY,13,TRBV29-1
ASSPWTLIKTQY,12,TRBV27
ASSLSQPQETQY,12,TRBV5-1
ASRNPRVAGVVGIEETQY,18,TRBV28
ASSERDRGYTEAF,13,TRBV25-1
ASRYDRDPDTQY,12,TRBV5-4
ASSLGAGSGELF,12,TRBV5-1
AISGQPNTGELF,12,TRBV10-3
ASSQVRLQGITEAF,14,TRBV14
ATSRVGTGGFEQF,13,TRBV15
ASSVVAMGGYGYT,13,TRBV9
ASSVRGTSRTSTDTQY,16,TRBV9
AWSVWRVSYEQY,12,TRBV30
ASSPGILSGQGSTEAF,16,TRBV18
ASSVGRQTGNTIY,13,TRBV9
ASSGTSTDTQY,11,TRBV5-1
ASRPQGGRNNEQF,13,TRBV7-9
AWRRWEKYYNEQF,13,TRBV30
ASSVGRSGANVLT,13,TRBV9
ASSLSGGNTIY,11,TRBV27
SVFLSTNTGELF,12,TRBV29-1
ASSGPRGRYMNTEAF,15,TRBV7-6
ASSWDYYNSPLH,12,TRBV7-2
AIRGGVMSTDTQY,13,TRBV10-3
ASSLPDSGRDTQY,13,TRBV7-9
ASSEQHASYEQY,12,TRBV25-1
ASTRLPGLSSYNEQF,15,TRBV28
AIQGAARNEQF,11,TRBV10-3
ASSLAPGTGNTEAF,14,TRBV28
ASRGPMGETQY,11,TRBV19
ASSEGQGSYEQY,12,TRBV6-6
ASGAVPGTADQPQH,14,TRBV4-2
ASSAPGVTIY,10,TRBV2
ASSARGGRTYNEQF,14,TRBV25-1
ASSPQTGGGIGELF,14,TRBV9
ASSPIYRGEKLF,12,TRBV7-9
ASSLGLTNEQF,11,TRBV11-2
ASSISSGSQY,10,TRBV19
ASSATSGGANEQY,13,TRBV2
ASSLIWPGRLAVSYEQY,17,TRBV7-2
ASSLGATRSGANVLT,15,TRBV7-2
SVRDRVTAGYT,11,TRBV29-1
AWVKMGLGNYGYT,13,TRBV30
ASSLIQGYEQY,11,TRBV7-3
ASSYAQGAGYEQY,13,TRBV6-6
ASSLVAGGPVHEQY,14,TRBV7-2
ASSVARGQSNYGYT,14,TRBV9
ASSAAPEGGRTQY,13,TRBV9